The 2 T cell receptor beta chains presented below share a single source sample, sequenced in a study of cytomegalovirus exposure and HLA in healthy donors. Assay: immunoSEQ multiplex PCR; the TCRdb copy retains only in-frame clones and omits some. In the table there are 70,000 to 95,000 clones, 93% of which are singletons. Sequenced: PBMCs. These receptors all stem from a woman in her 30s in good health and CMV-seronegative.

This rearrangement joins TRBV7-2 to TRBJ2-3; TRBD1 matches at 11 bases. With 3 bases clipped from V and 1 base from J, the junction kept 12 bases outside the gene matches. CDR1 and CDR2 from the germline V gene are SGHTA and FQGNSA. The CDR3 is 19 residues long. CDR3 loop: CASSFRDRGLFIGTDTQYF. CDR3 nucleotide sequence: TGTGCCAGCAGCTTCCGGGACAGGGGGTTGTTTATCGGCACAGATACGCAGTATTTT.

This chain uses TRBV29-1 with TRBJ1-1; TRBD1 matches at 9 bases. The CDR3 is 14 residues long. Unmatched junction bases numbered 6, after V lost 4 bases and J lost 3 bases. Germline V gene sequence: CDR1 SQVTM, CDR2 ANQGSEA. The CDR3 DNA reads as TGCAGCGTTGGGGGACAGGGCTCGGACACTGAAGCTTTCTTT. It translates to CSVGGQGSDTEAFF.